The T cell receptor beta chain under discussion was sequenced for a study of cytomegalovirus exposure and HLA in healthy donors. General study points: Presence/absence analyses assumed roughly uniform sequencing depth across donors. Accounts indicate the classifier identified cytomegalovirus status with strong specificity and sensitivity.

As concerns this clone: As yet, its antigen is unknown.

Germline V gene data show CDR1 as MDHEN and CDR2 as SYDVKM. V shed 3 bases and J shed 0 bases, with 9 bases lying between them. The CDR3 sequence is 14 residues long. Primers for the PCR totalled 60 Vbeta and 13 Jbeta. Only in-frame clones appear in the TCRdb table, and some are missing; sequencing was by immunoSEQ multiplex PCR. The table includes about 94,000 clones, more than 65% detected once. V and J are TRBV28 and TRBJ2-7; D is possibly TRBD1 (6 bases). This TCR derives from a human donor in good health. Sequencing was carried out using PBMCs. The CDR3 protein is CASSFQGTSYEQYF. CDR3 in DNA: TGTGCCAGCAGTTTTCAGGGGACCTCCTACGAGCAGTACTTC.